These 28 T cell receptor beta chains originate from one sample sequenced in a study of shared clonotypes between healthy human individuals. Naive CD8 cells lacked CD45RO and underwent positive selection for CCR7, leaving out terminally differentiated effector memory CD45RA+ cells. Measured with immunoSEQ multiplex PCR; TCRdb has only the in-frame clones, and not every one. The top ten clones hold approximately 25% of a sample with 750,000 to 1,000,000 clones, about 92% of them seen once. Material for sequencing was naive CD8+ T cells sorted from blood. These receptors came from a man between 25 and 39 years old in good health.

CDR3 region: CASSLGGSNYGYTF. The DNA of the CDR3 is TGTGCCAGCAGTCTAGGGGGCTCTAACTATGGCTACACCTTC. This chain joins TRBV28 and TRBJ1-2, with 7 bases identical to TRBD1. Germline assignment: CDR1 MDHEN and CDR2 SYDVKM. CDR3 length: 14 residues. J gave up 0 bases and V 5 bases, and 3 bases lay outside the gene matches.

This chain connects TRBV9 to TRBJ2-7; tentatively, D is TRBD1 or TRBD2 (5 bases each). Germline V gene lookup returns CDR1 SGDLS and CDR2 YYNGEE. Trimming left V 4 bases short and J 4 bases short, with 18 bases between. The CDR3 is 15 amino acids. The CDR3 sequence is CASSPEQVAGYEQYF. The DNA for the CDR3 is TGTGCCAGCAGCCCGGAACAGGTGGCGGGTTACGAGCAGTACTTC.

The chain couples TRBV10-2 to TRBJ2-1; either TRBD1 or TRBD2 may fit D (5 bases each). The V and J ends lost 2 bases and 6 bases respectively, with 17 bases between them. The CDR3 loop spans 16 amino acids. Germline V lookup: CDR1 WSHSY, CDR2 SAAADI. CDR3 sequence reads: CASSELGTVGGNEQFF. CDR3 in DNA: TGCGCCAGCAGTGAGCTCGGAACGGTTGGGGGCAATGAGCAGTTCTTC.

The chain carries TRBV5-1 and TRBJ2-7; 9 nucleotides agree with TRBD2. The V segment lost 4 bases and the J segment 3 bases; nucleotides outside the gene matches: 5. The CDR3 sequence is 14 residues long. Germline CDR1 SGHRS, CDR2 YFSETQ. This CDR3 is CASSPGLAVYEQYF. CDR3 DNA: TGCGCCAGCAGCCCGGGACTAGCAGTCTACGAGCAGTACTTC.

This clone was observed a single time. The chain recombines TRBV2 with TRBJ2-7, with D unresolved. V dropped 8 bases and J dropped 7 bases, with 9 bases sitting between them. The CDR3 is made up of 10 amino acids. Per germline, CDR1 SNHLY and CDR2 FYNNEI. The CDR3 DNA sequence: TGTGCCAGCCATACGAGGGAGCAGTACTTC. Translated, it gives CASHTREQYF. Based on the CDR3 plus reference TRBV2 and TRBJ2-7, the full variable domain is EPEVTQTPSHQVTQMGQEVILRCVPISNHLYFYWYRQILGQKVEFLVSFYNNEISEKSEIFDDQFSVERPDGSNFTLKIRSTKLEDSAMYFCASHTREQYFGPGTRLTVT.

This chain connects TRBV7-6 to TRBJ2-7, with 9 bases identical to TRBD2. The ends lost 0 bases at V and 7 bases at J; junction bases unmatched: 10. This CDR3 has 16 residues. Germline V CDR1 and CDR2: SGHVS, FNYEAQ. CDR3 bases: TGTGCCAGCAGCTTAGCGCATGGTCTAGCGGGATCTGAGCAGTACTTC. Translated: CASSLAHGLAGSEQYF.

The V and J genes are TRBV15 and TRBJ2-1; D might be TRBD2 (5 bases). The CDR3 spans 14 residues. Germline CDR1 and CDR2: LNHNV and YYDKDF (reference sequence). V was cut by 1 base and J by 7 bases, with 11 bases left in between. The CDR3 sequence is CATSRGTGGNEQFF. The CDR3 DNA reads TGTGCCACCAGCAGAGGGACTGGTGGGAATGAGCAGTTCTTC.

CDR3 loop: CASKVLAGEGEQFF. In nucleotides, the CDR3 is TGTGCCAGCAAAGTACTAGCGGGGGAGGGTGAGCAGTTCTTC. The gene calls are TRBV6-5 and TRBJ2-1, with TRBD2 matching 11 bases. Unmatched junction bases numbered 8, after V lost 7 bases and J lost 9 bases. This CDR3 has 14 residues. Per germline, CDR1 MNHEY and CDR2 SVGAGI.

In DNA, the CDR3 is TGTGCCAGCTCAACAGGGGTTCCGAACAATGAGCAGTTCTTC. It specifies CASSTGVPNNEQFF. V and J are TRBV27 and TRBJ2-1, with 7 bases identical to TRBD1. CDR1 is MNHEY and CDR2 is SMNVEV in the germline V gene (reference sequence). Germline trimming cut 8 bases from V and 5 bases from J; bases unmatched to any gene: 9. This CDR3 has 14 residues.

The chain employs TRBV15 and TRBJ2-7; D is undetermined. Germline assignment: CDR1 LNHNV and CDR2 YYDKDF (reference sequence). The CDR3 consists of 13 residues. The V gene lost 5 bases and the J gene lost 7 bases, with 15 bases spanning the gap. The CDR3 loop is CATSARGRWEQYF. CDR3 DNA sequence: TGTGCCACCAGCGCCCGTGGGCGCTGGGAGCAGTACTTC.

The V gene is TRBV4-3, the J gene TRBJ2-7; 11 bases map to TRBD2. The germline V gene has CDR1 LGHNA and CDR2 YSLEER. V was pared by 1 base and J by 2 bases, with 1 base of the junction left unmatched. CDR3 size: 15 residues. CDR3 coding DNA: TGCGCCAGCAGCCAAGCTAGCGGGGGGACCTACGAGCAGTACTTC. Translated, it gives CASSQASGGTYEQYF.

V and J are TRBV7-8 and TRBJ2-3; the D gene is possibly TRBD2 (6 bases). The CDR3 has 18 amino acids. The germline V gene encodes CDR1 SGHVS and CDR2 FQNEAQ. With 5 bases removed from V and 2 bases from J, the gap between germline ends came to 23 bases. CDR3 nucleotides: TGTGCCAGCAGCCCCTCCGCGCGGGACTCTTTTTACACAGATACGCAGTATTTT. Protein: CASSPSARDSFYTDTQYF.

The rearrangement links TRBV6-5 to TRBJ2-7, with 10 bases aligning to TRBD1. After removal of 2 bases from V and 2 bases from J, the junction contained 3 bases not matched to a gene. The CDR3 spans 15 residues. Looked up from germline, CDR1 is MNHEY and CDR2 is SVGAGI. The CDR3, as DNA: TGTGCCAGCAGTTACGGGACAGGGGAACCCTACGAGCAGTACTTC. This translates into CASSYGTGEPYEQYF.

The chain uses TRBV7-3 and TRBJ2-3; D gene uncertain. Trimming left V 0 bases short and J 2 bases short, with 9 bases between. The CDR3 runs 15 residues. The germline CDR1 and CDR2 sequences are SGHTA and FQGTGA. This CDR3 reads CASSLTVLITDTQYF. As DNA, the CDR3 is TGTGCCAGCAGCTTAACGGTTTTAATCACAGATACGCAGTATTTT.

This chain joins TRBV13 and TRBJ2-1, with 11 bases lining up with TRBD2. CDR1 is PRHDT and CDR2 is FYEKMQ in the germline V gene (reference sequence). J gave up 9 bases and V 5 bases, and 12 bases lay outside the gene matches. The CDR3 length is 16 residues. The CDR3 sequence: CASSRGASGRTGEQFF. In DNA, the CDR3 is TGTGCCAGCAGCAGGGGGGCTAGCGGGAGGACCGGTGAGCAGTTCTTC.

The chain recombines TRBV29-1 with TRBJ2-1, with 8 positions matching TRBD2. The length of the CDR3 is 18 residues. Trimming removed 4 bases from V and 2 bases from J; junction bases left unmatched: 16. Germline values: CDR1 SQVTM, CDR2 ANQGSEA. The CDR3 sequence: CSVVGASGPKGAYNEQFF. DNA for the CDR3: TGCAGCGTTGTAGGGGCTAGCGGGCCAAAGGGGGCCTACAATGAGCAGTTCTTC.

The chain links TRBV5-3 to TRBJ1-1, with D possibly TRBD1 on 5 matching bases. TRBV5-3 is known as an ORF, though its function is uncertain. The V end lost 2 bases, the J end lost 5 bases, and 13 bases lay between the germline ends. This CDR3 has 14 residues. CDR3 sequence (DNA): TGTGCCAGAAGCTTTCAGGGAAAGGAGACTGAAGCTTTCTTT. Translation gives CARSFQGKETEAFF.

The J gene is TRBJ2-7, the V gene TRBV7-9, with TRBD1 identical over 7 bases. The J segment lost 2 bases and the V segment lost 3 bases, leaving 1 base of the junction unmatched. Germline-derived CDR1 and CDR2 are SEHNR and FQNEAQ (reference sequence). CDR3 length: 13 residues. The CDR3 region has the DNA TGTGCCAGCAGCTTCGGGACAGCCTACGAGCAGTACTTC. Its protein is CASSFGTAYEQYF.

J is TRBJ1-1 and V is TRBV28, with 7 bases fitting TRBD1. Germline values: CDR1 MDHEN, CDR2 SYDVKM. The V segment lost 5 bases and the J segment 1 base; nucleotides outside the gene matches: 10. The CDR3 runs 16 residues. The chain's CDR3 is CASSERDRAKNTEAFF. The CDR3 DNA reads as TGTGCCAGCAGTGAACGCGACAGGGCCAAGAACACTGAAGCTTTCTTT.

This rearrangement joins TRBV7-9 to TRBJ2-7, with TRBD1 identical over 8 bases. The CDR3 spans 15 residues. The ends lost 3 bases at V and 5 bases at J; junction bases unmatched: 9. The germline V gene has CDR1 SEHNR and CDR2 FQNEAQ (reference sequence). CDR3 nucleotides: TGTGCCAGCAGCTTCGTAGGACAGGGTTCGGACGAGCAGTACTTC. Translating it yields CASSFVGQGSDEQYF. Filled out from reference TRBV7-9 and TRBJ2-7, the complete variable domain reads DTGVSQNPRHKITKRGQNVTFRCDPISEHNRLYWYRQTLGQGPEFLTYFQNEAQLEKSRLLSDRFSAERPKGSFSTLEIQRTEQGDSAMYLCASSFVGQGSDEQYFGPGTRLTVT.

Turning to this clone: This specimen includes other DNA sequences encoding the same CDR3. The rearrangement links TRBV6-5 to TRBJ2-3; D is ambiguous. The CDR3 is 12 residues long. CDR1 and CDR2 from the germline V gene are MNHEY and SVGAGI. The V and J ends lost 2 bases and 1 base respectively, with 1 base between them. CDR3 protein: CASSYGTDTQYF. The CDR3 DNA is TGTGCCAGCAGTTACGGCACAGATACGCAGTATTTT.

This clone turned up a few times. The rearrangement joins TRBV10-2 to TRBJ2-2, with D unclear. The CDR3 contains 15 residues. Trimming removed 2 bases from V and 5 bases from J, with 12 bases in between. Germline CDR1 WSHSY, CDR2 SAAADI. The DNA of the CDR3 is TGCGCCAGCAGTGAGCGTGGCGGCGGAACCGGGGAGCTGTTTTTT. As protein: CASSERGGGTGELFF.

CDR3 nucleotides: TGTGCCATCAGTGAGTCGCCCCCGGGACTAGACATCAATGAGCAGTTCTTC. Its protein product is CAISESPPGLDINEQFF. J is TRBJ2-1 and V is TRBV10-3; the match to TRBD2 covers 8 bases. The CDR3 sequence is 17 residues long. Germline CDR1 is ENHRY and CDR2 is SYGVKD. The V gene end was trimmed by 0 bases and the J gene end by 6 bases; junction bases not matched to a gene: 10.

The chain couples TRBV9 to TRBJ1-1; D is ambiguous. Germline V gene data show CDR1 as SGDLS and CDR2 as YYNGEE. The CDR3 covers 15 residues. Deletions cut 0 bases from V and 2 bases from J, with 11 bases between. The CDR3 here is CASSVVLAANTEAFF. The CDR3 bases are TGTGCCAGCAGCGTAGTATTGGCAGCTAACACTGAAGCTTTCTTT.

Regarding this clone: This CDR3 is also generated by other DNA sequences in the sample. This chain connects TRBV27 to TRBJ2-2; D perhaps matches TRBD1 (5 bases). Germline V gives CDR1 MNHEY, CDR2 SMNVEV (reference sequence). The CDR3 totals 14 residues. The V and J ends lost 6 bases and 6 bases respectively, with 14 bases between them. The CDR3 DNA follows: TGTGCCAGCAGCGGGCAGGGTGTCGCCGGGGAGCTGTTTTTT. It encodes CASSGQGVAGELFF.

V is TRBV7-6 and J is TRBJ1-1; no firm D call. V was clipped by 10 bases and J by 0 bases, with 12 bases between them. This CDR3 contains 13 residues. Per the germline V gene, CDR1 is SGHVS and CDR2 is FNYEAQ. The CDR3 loop reads CATEDGMNTEAFF. As DNA, the CDR3 is TGTGCCACGGAGGACGGAATGAACACTGAAGCTTTCTTT.

CDR3 residues: CASSRRGRMNTEAFF. CDR3 DNA sequence: TGTGCCAGCTCGAGAAGGGGGCGGATGAACACTGAAGCTTTCTTT. The V and J genes are TRBV28 and TRBJ1-1, with 7 bases lining up with TRBD1. CDR3 size: 15 residues. The trim removed 8 bases at V and 0 bases at J, leaving 9 bases unmatched. CDR1 MDHEN and CDR2 SYDVKM come from the germline V gene.

The chain uses TRBV7-2 and TRBJ2-7, with 8 bases matching TRBD2. Germline CDR1 is SGHTA and CDR2 is FQGNSA. There are 15 residues in the CDR3. The V gene end was trimmed by 1 base and the J gene end by 2 bases; junction bases not matched to a gene: 4. CDR3 sequence (DNA): TGTGCCAGCAGCTTAGAACTAGCGGAGGCCTACGAGCAGTACTTC. Amino acid sequence: CASSLELAEAYEQYF.